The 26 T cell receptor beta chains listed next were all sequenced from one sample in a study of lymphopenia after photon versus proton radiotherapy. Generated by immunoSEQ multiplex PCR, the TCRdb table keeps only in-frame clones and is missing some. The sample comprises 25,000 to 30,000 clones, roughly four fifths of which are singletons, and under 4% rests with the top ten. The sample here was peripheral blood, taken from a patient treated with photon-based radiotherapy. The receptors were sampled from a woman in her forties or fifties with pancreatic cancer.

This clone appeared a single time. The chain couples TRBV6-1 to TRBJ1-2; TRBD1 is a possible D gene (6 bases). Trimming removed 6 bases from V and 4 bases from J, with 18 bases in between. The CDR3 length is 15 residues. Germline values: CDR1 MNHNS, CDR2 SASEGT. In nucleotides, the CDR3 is TGTGCCAGCAGCCTAAGCGGGGGCGAGGGCTATGGCTACACCTTC. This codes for CASSLSGGEGYGYTF.

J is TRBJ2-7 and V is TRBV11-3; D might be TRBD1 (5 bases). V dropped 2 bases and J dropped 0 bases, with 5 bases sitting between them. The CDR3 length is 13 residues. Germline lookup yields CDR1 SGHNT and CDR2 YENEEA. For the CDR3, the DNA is TGTGCCAGCAGCTTACAGGGCTCCTACGAGCAGTACTTC. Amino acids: CASSLQGSYEQYF. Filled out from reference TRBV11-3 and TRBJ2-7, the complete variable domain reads EAGVVQSPRYKIIEKKQPVAFWCNPISGHNTLYWYLQNLGQGPELLIRYENEEAVDDSQLPKDRFSAERLKGVDSTLKIQPAELGDSAVYLCASSLQGSYEQYFGPGTRLTVT.

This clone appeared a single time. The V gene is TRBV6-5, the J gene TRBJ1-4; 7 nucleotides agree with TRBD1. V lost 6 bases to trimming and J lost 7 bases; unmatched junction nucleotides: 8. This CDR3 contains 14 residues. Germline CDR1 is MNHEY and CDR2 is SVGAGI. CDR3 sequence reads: CASRERQGSEKLFF. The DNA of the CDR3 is TGTGCCAGCAGGGAACGACAGGGAAGTGAAAAACTGTTTTTT.

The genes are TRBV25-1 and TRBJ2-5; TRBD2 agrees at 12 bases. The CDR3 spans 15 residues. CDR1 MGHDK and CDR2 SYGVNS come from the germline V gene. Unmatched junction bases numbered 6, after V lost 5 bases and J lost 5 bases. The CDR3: CASSRLAGGPETQYF. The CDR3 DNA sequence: TGTGCCAGCAGTCGGCTAGCGGGAGGGCCGGAGACCCAGTACTTC.

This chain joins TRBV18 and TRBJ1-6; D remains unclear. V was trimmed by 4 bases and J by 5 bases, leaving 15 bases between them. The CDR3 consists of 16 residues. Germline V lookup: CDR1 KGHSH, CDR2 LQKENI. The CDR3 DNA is TGTGCCAGCTCACTGATCCGGACTGCGAATAATTCACCCCTCCACTTT. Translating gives CASSLIRTANNSPLHF. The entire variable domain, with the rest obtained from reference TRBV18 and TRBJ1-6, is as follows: NAGVMQNPRHLVRRRGQEARLRCSPMKGHSHVYWYRQLPEEGLKFMVYLQKENIIDESGMPKERFSAEFPKEGPSILRIQQVVRGDSAAYFCASSLIRTANNSPLHFGNGTRLTVT.

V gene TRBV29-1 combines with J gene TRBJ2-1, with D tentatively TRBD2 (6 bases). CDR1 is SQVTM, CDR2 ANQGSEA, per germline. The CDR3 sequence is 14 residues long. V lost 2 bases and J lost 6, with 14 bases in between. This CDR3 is CSVEWGERGNEQFF. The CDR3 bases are TGCAGCGTTGAATGGGGGGAAAGGGGCAATGAGCAGTTCTTC.

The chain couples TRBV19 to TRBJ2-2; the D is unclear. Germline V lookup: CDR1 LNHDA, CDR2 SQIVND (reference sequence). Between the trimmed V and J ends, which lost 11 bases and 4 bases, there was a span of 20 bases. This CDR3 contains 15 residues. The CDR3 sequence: CAVSRLVASTGELFF. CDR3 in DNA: TGTGCCGTCTCGCGGCTCGTGGCGAGCACCGGGGAGCTGTTTTTT.

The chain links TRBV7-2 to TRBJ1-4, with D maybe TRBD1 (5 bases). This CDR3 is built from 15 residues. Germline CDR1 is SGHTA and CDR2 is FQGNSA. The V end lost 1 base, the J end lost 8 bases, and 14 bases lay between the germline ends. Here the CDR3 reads CASSLEWGRREKLFF. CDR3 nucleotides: TGTGCCAGCAGCTTAGAGTGGGGGAGGAGAGAAAAACTGTTTTTT.

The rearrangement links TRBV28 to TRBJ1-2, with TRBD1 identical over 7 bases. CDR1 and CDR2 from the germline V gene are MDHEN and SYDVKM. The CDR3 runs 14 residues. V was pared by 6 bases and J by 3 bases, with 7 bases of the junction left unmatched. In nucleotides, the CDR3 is TGTGCCAGCAGCCCCTACGACAGGGACTATGGCTACACCTTC. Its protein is CASSPYDRDYGYTF.

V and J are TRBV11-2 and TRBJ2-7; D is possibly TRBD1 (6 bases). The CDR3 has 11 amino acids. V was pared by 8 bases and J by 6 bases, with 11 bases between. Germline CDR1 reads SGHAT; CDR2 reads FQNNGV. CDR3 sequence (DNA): TGTGCCAGCGGATTAGGGGGCGAGCAGTACTTC. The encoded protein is CASGLGGEQYF.

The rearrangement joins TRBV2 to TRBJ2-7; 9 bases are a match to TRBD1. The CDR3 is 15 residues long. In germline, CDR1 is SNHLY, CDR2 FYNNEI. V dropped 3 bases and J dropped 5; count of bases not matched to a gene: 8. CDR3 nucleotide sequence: TGTGCCAGCAGTGACGGGGGACAGGGAGGCCACGAGCAGTACTTC. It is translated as CASSDGGQGGHEQYF.

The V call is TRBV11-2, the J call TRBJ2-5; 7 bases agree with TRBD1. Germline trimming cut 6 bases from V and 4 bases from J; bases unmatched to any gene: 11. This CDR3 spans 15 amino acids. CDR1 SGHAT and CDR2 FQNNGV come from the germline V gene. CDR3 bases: TGTGCCAGCAGGCCCCGACAGGGTGGAGGAGAGACCCAGTACTTC. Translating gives CASRPRQGGGETQYF.

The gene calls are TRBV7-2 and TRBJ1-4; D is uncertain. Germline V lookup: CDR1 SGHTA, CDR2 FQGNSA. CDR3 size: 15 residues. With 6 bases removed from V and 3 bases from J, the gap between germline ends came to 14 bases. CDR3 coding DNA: TGTGCCAGCAGAAGGCAGGCTCCCCCTAATGAAAAACTGTTTTTT. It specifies CASRRQAPPNEKLFF. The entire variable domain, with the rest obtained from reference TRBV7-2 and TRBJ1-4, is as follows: GAGVSQSPSNKVTEKGKDVELRCDPISGHTALYWYRQSLGQGLEFLIYFQGNSAPDKSGLPSDRFSAERTGGSVSTLTIQRTQQEDSAVYLCASRRQAPPNEKLFFGSGTQLSVL.

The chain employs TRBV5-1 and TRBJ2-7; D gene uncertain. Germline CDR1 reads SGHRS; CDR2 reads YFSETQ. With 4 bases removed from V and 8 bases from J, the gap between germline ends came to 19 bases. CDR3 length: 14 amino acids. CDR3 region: CASSEASPSEKQYF. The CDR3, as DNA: TGCGCCAGCAGCGAGGCCTCCCCTTCGGAAAAGCAGTACTTC.

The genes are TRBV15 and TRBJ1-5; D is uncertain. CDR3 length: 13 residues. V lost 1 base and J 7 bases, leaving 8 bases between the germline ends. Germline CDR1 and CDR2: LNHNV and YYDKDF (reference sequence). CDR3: CATSRVESQPQHF. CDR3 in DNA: TGTGCCACCAGCAGAGTAGAGTCGCAGCCCCAGCATTTT.

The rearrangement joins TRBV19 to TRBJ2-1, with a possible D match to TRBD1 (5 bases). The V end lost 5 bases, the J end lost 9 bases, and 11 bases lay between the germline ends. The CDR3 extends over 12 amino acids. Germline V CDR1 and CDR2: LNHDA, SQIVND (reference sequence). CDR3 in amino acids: CASSPTRGEQFF. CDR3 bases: TGTGCCAGTAGTCCAACAAGGGGTGAGCAGTTCTTC.

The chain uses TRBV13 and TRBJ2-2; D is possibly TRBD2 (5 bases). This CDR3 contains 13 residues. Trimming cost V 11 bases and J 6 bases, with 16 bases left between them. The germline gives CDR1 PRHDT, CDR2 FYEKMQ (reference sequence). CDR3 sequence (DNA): TGTGCCTGCCATACCGGGAAGTCCGGGGAGCTGTTTTTT. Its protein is CACHTGKSGELFF.

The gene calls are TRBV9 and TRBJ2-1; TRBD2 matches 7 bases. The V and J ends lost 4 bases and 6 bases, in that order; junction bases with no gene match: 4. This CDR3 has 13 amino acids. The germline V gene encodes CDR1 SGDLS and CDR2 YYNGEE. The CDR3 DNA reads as TGTGCCAGCAGCCCTGGCGGGGGCAATGAGCAGTTCTTC. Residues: CASSPGGGNEQFF.

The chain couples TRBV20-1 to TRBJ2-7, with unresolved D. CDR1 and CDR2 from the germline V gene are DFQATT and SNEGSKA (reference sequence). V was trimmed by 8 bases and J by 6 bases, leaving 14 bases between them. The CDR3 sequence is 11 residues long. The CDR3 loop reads CSPQFGREQYF. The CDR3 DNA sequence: TGCAGTCCCCAATTCGGGCGCGAGCAGTACTTC.

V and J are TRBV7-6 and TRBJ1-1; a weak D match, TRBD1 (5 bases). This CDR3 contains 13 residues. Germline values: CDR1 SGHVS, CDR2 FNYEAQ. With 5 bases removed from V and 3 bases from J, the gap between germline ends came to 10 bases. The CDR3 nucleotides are TGTGCCAGCAGCCCACAGGCGTACACTGAAGCTTTCTTT. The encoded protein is CASSPQAYTEAFF.

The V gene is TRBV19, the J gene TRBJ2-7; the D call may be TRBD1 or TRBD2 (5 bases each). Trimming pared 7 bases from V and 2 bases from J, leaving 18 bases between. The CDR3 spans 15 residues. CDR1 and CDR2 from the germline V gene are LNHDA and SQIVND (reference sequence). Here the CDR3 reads CASNWGWTLPYEQYF. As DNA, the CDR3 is TGTGCCAGTAATTGGGGGTGGACTCTCCCCTACGAGCAGTACTTC.

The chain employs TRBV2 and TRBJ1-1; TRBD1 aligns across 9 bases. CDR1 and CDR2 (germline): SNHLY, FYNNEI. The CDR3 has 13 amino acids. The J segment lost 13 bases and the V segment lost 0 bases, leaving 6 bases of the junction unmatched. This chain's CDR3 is CASSEARDREDFF. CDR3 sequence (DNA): TGTGCCAGCAGTGAAGCGAGGGACAGGGAGGATTTCTTT.

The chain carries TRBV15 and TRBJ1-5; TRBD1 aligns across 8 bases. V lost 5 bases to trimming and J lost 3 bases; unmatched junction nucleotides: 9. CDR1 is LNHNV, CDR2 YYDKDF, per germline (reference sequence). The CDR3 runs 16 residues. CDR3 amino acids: CATSPAPGGNNQPQHF. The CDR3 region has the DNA TGTGCCACCAGCCCAGCCCCAGGGGGCAACAATCAGCCCCAGCATTTT.

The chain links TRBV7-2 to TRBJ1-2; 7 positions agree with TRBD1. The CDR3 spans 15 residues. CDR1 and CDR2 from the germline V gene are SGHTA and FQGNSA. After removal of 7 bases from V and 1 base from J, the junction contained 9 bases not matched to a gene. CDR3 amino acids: CASTVDRALNYGYTF. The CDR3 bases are TGTGCCAGCACCGTCGACAGGGCACTTAACTATGGCTACACCTTC.

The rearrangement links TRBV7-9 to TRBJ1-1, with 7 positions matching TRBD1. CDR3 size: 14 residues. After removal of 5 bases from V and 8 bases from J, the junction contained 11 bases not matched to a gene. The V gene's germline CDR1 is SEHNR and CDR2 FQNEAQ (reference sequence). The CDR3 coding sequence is TGTGCCAGCAGCCCACCATCAACAGGGGCAGAAGCTTTCTTT. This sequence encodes CASSPPSTGAEAFF.

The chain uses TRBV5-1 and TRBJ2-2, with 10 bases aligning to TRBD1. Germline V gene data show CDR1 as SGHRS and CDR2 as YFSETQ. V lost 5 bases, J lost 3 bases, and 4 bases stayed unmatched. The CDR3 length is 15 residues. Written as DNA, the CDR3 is TGCGCCAGCAGGAAGGGGACAGGGGACACCGGGGAGCTGTTTTTT. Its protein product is CASRKGTGDTGELFF.